Shown below are 25 T cell receptor beta chains from a single sample sequenced in a study of control samples from healthy donors and cancer patients. Clones were read by immunoSEQ multiplex PCR, and TCRdb kept only the in-frame ones, dropping some. The sample records 100,000 to 150,000 clones, around 90% being singletons. Sequencing was carried out using blood. These receptors came from a man in his forties in good health.

The gene calls are TRBV4-1 and TRBJ2-7; possibly TRBD1 for D (6 bases). The V gene lost 1 base and the J gene lost 4 bases, with 20 bases spanning the gap. This CDR3 has 17 residues. In germline, CDR1 is MGHRA, CDR2 YSYEKL. CDR3 residues: CASSQGAGPGVGYEQYF. Written as DNA, the CDR3 is TGCGCCAGCAGCCAAGGTGCGGGCCCAGGGGTGGGTTACGAGCAGTACTTC.

This chain links TRBV28 with TRBJ2-5, with D unclear. V dropped 5 bases and J dropped 0 bases, with 10 bases sitting between them. This CDR3 comprises 14 residues. Germline loops: CDR1 MDHEN, CDR2 SYDVKM. CDR3 in amino acids: CASSPTWNQETQYF. The CDR3 DNA follows: TGTGCCAGCAGTCCCACGTGGAACCAAGAGACCCAGTACTTC.

The chain couples TRBV18 to TRBJ1-1; 9 nucleotides align to TRBD1. The CDR3 is 14 residues long. CDR1 KGHSH and CDR2 LQKENI come from the germline V gene. With 6 bases clipped from V and 4 bases from J, the junction kept 6 bases outside the gene matches. The CDR3 nucleotides are TGTGCCAGCTCCGGGACAGGGTCCAGCACTGAAGCTTTCTTT. It encodes CASSGTGSSTEAFF.

The chain uses TRBV19 and TRBJ1-1; D is undetermined. The germline gives CDR1 LNHDA, CDR2 SQIVND (reference sequence). The CDR3 is made up of 16 amino acids. The CDR3 reads CALPGETSNPPTEAFF. In DNA form, the CDR3 reads TGTGCACTACCTGGGGAAACGTCCAATCCCCCCACTGAAGCTTTCTTT.

V usage is TRBV7-9 and J usage is TRBJ2-5; no clear D gene. The CDR3 is made up of 16 amino acids. From germline, CDR1 is SEHNR and CDR2 FQNEAQ (reference sequence). Trimming took off 1 base at V and 5 bases at J, with 17 bases between the two ends. The CDR3 here is CASSLGARVPSETQYF. The CDR3 nucleotides are TGTGCCAGCAGCTTAGGTGCACGAGTCCCTTCGGAGACCCAGTACTTC.

V is TRBV5-1 and J is TRBJ1-2; 7 bases agree with TRBD1. CDR1 is SGHRS and CDR2 is YFSETQ in the germline V gene. J lost 8 bases, V lost 6 bases, and 13 bases had no gene match. The CDR3 is 14 residues long. CDR3 bases: TGCGCCAGCAACCCGACGACAGGGTTGATCGGCTACACCTTC. It translates to CASNPTTGLIGYTF.

The chain has TRBV2 and TRBJ1-1; a weak D match, TRBD1 (6 bases). This CDR3 is 14 amino acids long. The V gene lost 9 bases and the J gene lost 1 base, with 15 bases spanning the gap. CDR1 and CDR2 (germline): SNHLY, FYNNEI. CDR3 DNA sequence: TGTGCCAGAACCGAACAGGGAACGAACACTGAAGCTTTCTTT. Translated: CARTEQGTNTEAFF.

The chain combines TRBV14 with TRBJ2-3; tentatively, D is TRBD2 (6 bases). Germline-derived CDR1 and CDR2 are SGHDN and FVKESK. The CDR3 sequence is 15 residues long. Trimming stripped 5 bases from V and 2 bases from J, with 14 bases between. CDR3 DNA sequence: TGTGCCAGCAGCGATGGGACTTACGACACAGATACGCAGTATTTT. Its protein product is CASSDGTYDTDTQYF.

CDR3 protein: CASSSYGVHNEQFF. Written as DNA, the CDR3 is TGTGCCAGCAGCTCATACGGGGTCCACAATGAGCAGTTCTTC. The chain links TRBV7-2 to TRBJ2-1; D possibly corresponds to TRBD2 (5 bases). The CDR3 totals 14 residues. CDR1 SGHTA and CDR2 FQGNSA come from the germline V gene. The germline V and J ends were trimmed by 4 bases and 5 bases, with 12 bases remaining between them.

The chain carries TRBV2 and TRBJ2-3; 9 bases line up with TRBD2. CDR3 length equals 18 residues. Germline CDR1 SNHLY, CDR2 FYNNEI. Losses at the gene ends were 5 bases for V and 3 bases for J; bases not matched to a gene: 15. This CDR3 reads CASSPGIFAGGRTDTQYF. The CDR3 DNA reads as TGTGCCAGCAGTCCGGGAATTTTCGCGGGGGGGCGAACAGATACGCAGTATTTT.

The CDR3 bases are TGTGCCAGCAGTTTACGGGGTTATGGCTACACCTTC. It yields the protein CASSLRGYGYTF. This rearrangement joins TRBV28 to TRBJ1-2; no reliable D call. Germline V CDR1 and CDR2: MDHEN, SYDVKM. V was shortened by 2 bases and J by 5 bases, with 6 bases between the two germline ends. The CDR3 spans 12 residues.

This clone was observed a handful of times. This chain joins TRBV15 and TRBJ1-6, with D possibly TRBD1 on 5 matching bases. Trimming shortened V by 7 bases and J by 14 bases, and 21 bases separated the two germline ends. Germline CDR1 LNHNV, CDR2 YYDKDF (reference sequence). The CDR3 loop spans 14 amino acids. The CDR3 loop is CATIPGLGRGTLHF. CDR3 bases: TGTGCCACCATCCCCGGACTGGGACGTGGGACCCTCCACTTT.

The chain carries TRBV6-5 and TRBJ1-1; no clear D gene. CDR1 and CDR2 (germline): MNHEY, SVGAGI. Trimming removed 7 bases from V and 5 bases from J, with 11 bases in between. The CDR3 extends over 12 amino acids. CDR3 sequence: CASNPGITEAFF. The CDR3 DNA sequence: TGTGCCAGCAACCCTGGGATAACTGAAGCTTTCTTT.

The CDR3 reads CATNRDRRDSGANVLTF. Here the CDR3 DNA reads TGTGCCACCAATAGGGACAGGAGAGACTCTGGGGCCAACGTCCTGACTTTC. The chain links TRBV28 to TRBJ2-6, with 8 bases matching TRBD1. This CDR3 comprises 17 residues. Germline trimming cut 10 bases from V and 0 bases from J; bases unmatched to any gene: 11. Looked up from germline, CDR1 is MDHEN and CDR2 is SYDVKM. Filled out from reference TRBV28 and TRBJ2-6, the complete variable domain reads DVKVTQSSRYLVKRTGEKVFLECVQDMDHENMFWYRQDPGLGLRLIYFSYDVKMKEKGDIPEGYSVSREKKERFSLILESASTNQTSMYLCATNRDRRDSGANVLTFGAGSRLTVL.

The gene calls are TRBV11-1 and TRBJ1-6, with D hard to call. The V gene lost 3 bases and the J gene lost 7 bases, with 13 bases spanning the gap. Germline CDR1 reads SGHAT; CDR2 reads FQDESV (reference sequence). This CDR3 spans 15 amino acids. Here the CDR3 DNA reads TGTGCCAGCAGCTTCCTTGGCAGGTTAAATTCACCCCTCCACTTT. Translation: CASSFLGRLNSPLHF.

This clone was recorded once. The chain links TRBV14 to TRBJ1-6; 9 positions match TRBD1. The ends lost 3 bases at V and 10 bases at J; junction bases unmatched: 4. The CDR3 runs to 14 residues. From germline, CDR1 is SGHDN and CDR2 FVKESK. CDR3: CASSQGQGVSPLHF. Written as DNA, the CDR3 is TGTGCCAGCAGCCAGGGACAGGGAGTCTCACCCCTCCACTTT.

This chain uses TRBV5-4 with TRBJ2-5; 15 bases are a match to TRBD2. This CDR3 is 16 amino acids long. The V and J ends lost 3 bases and 4 bases, in that order; junction bases with no gene match: 4. CDR1 and CDR2 from the germline V gene are SGHNT and YYREEE (reference sequence). The CDR3 DNA reads as TGTGCCAGCAGCTCGGGACTAGCGGGGGGAATAGAGACCCAGTACTTC. Protein product: CASSSGLAGGIETQYF.

J is TRBJ1-2 and V is TRBV28, with 8 bases aligning to TRBD1. CDR1 is MDHEN, CDR2 SYDVKM, per germline. With 2 bases clipped from V and 6 bases from J, the junction kept 5 bases outside the gene matches. The CDR3 spans 14 residues. DNA of the CDR3: TGTGCCAGCAGTTTACAGGGGGCCTGGAATGGCTACACCTTC. This translates into CASSLQGAWNGYTF.

The rearrangement joins TRBV3-1 (or the pseudogene TRBV3-2) to TRBJ2-7; D remains unclear. Trimming cost V 2 bases and J 0 bases, with 11 bases left between them. The germline gives CDR1 LGHDT, CDR2 YNNKEL (reference sequence). This CDR3 spans 15 amino acids. The CDR3 DNA follows: TGTGCCAGCAGCCAACGGGTGCAGAGCTCCTACGAGCAGTACTTC. Amino acids: CASSQRVQSSYEQYF.

This chain links TRBV19 with TRBJ1-1; D gene uncertain. The CDR3 sequence is 14 residues long. Germline loops: CDR1 LNHDA, CDR2 SQIVND (reference sequence). V was clipped by 6 bases and J by 2 bases, with 13 bases between them. The CDR3 is CASRVWSANTEAFF. In DNA form, the CDR3 reads TGTGCCAGTAGGGTCTGGTCGGCCAACACTGAAGCTTTCTTT.

V and J are TRBV27 and TRBJ1-2; D unresolved. Germline CDR1 MNHEY, CDR2 SMNVEV (reference sequence). Trimming removed 4 bases from V and 8 bases from J, with 23 bases in between. The CDR3 covers 16 residues. The CDR3: CASSSRAAGVPRGYTF. CDR3 nucleotide sequence: TGTGCCAGCAGTTCCCGGGCAGCCGGCGTCCCTAGGGGCTACACCTTC.

V is TRBV10-3 and J is TRBJ1-2; maybe TRBD1 (5 bases). The V gene lost 6 bases and the J gene lost 10 bases, with 18 bases spanning the gap. The CDR3 loop spans 13 amino acids. CDR1 and CDR2 from the germline V gene are ENHRY and SYGVKD. CDR3 loop: CAIRPGRPPDYTF. The CDR3 bases are TGTGCCATCAGGCCGGGACGTCCGCCAGACTACACCTTC.

V usage is TRBV5-5 and J usage is TRBJ2-2, with 8 bases fitting TRBD1. Germline CDR1 and CDR2: SGHKS and YYEKEE (reference sequence). The J segment lost 4 bases and the V segment lost 4 bases, leaving 6 bases of the junction unmatched. The CDR3 contains 15 residues. CDR3 sequence reads: CASSRQGWVTGELFF. For the CDR3, the DNA is TGTGCCAGCAGCCGACAGGGGTGGGTCACCGGGGAGCTGTTTTTT.

This clone was detected a few times. The V gene is TRBV6-1, the J gene TRBJ2-3, with D possibly matching TRBD2 (6 bases). The CDR3 covers 17 residues. The germline V gene has CDR1 MNHNS and CDR2 SASEGT. The germline V and J ends were trimmed by 1 base and 4 bases, with 18 bases remaining between them. The CDR3 DNA follows: TGTGCCAGCAGTGAAGAGGTGACTAGTATTACCGCAGATACGCAGTATTTT. This encodes CASSEEVTSITADTQYF.

The chain employs TRBV3-1 (or the pseudogene TRBV3-2) and TRBJ2-7; D is uncertain. This CDR3 comprises 14 residues. V gave up 5 bases and J gave up 1 base, with 12 bases separating them. Germline-derived CDR1 and CDR2 are LGHDT and YNNKEL (reference sequence). CDR3 bases: TGTGCCAGCAGCGATAGGTCCGGTTCCTACGAGCAGTACTTC. Amino acids: CASSDRSGSYEQYF.